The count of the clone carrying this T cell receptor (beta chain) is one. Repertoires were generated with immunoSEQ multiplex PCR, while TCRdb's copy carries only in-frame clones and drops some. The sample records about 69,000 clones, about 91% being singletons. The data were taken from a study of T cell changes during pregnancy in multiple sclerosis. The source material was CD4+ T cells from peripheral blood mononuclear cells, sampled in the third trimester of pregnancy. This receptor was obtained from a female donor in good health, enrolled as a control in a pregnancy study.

The CDR3 here is CASSLRGTGYRQETQYF. CDR3 sequence (DNA): TGTGCCAGCAGCTTAAGGGGGACAGGTTACCGCCAAGAGACCCAGTACTTC. The chain is built from TRBV7-9 and TRBJ2-5; 8 bases align to TRBD1. The trim removed 2 bases at V and 1 base at J, leaving 9 bases unmatched. The CDR3 spans 17 residues. Per germline, CDR1 SEHNR and CDR2 FQNEAQ (reference sequence).